The 18 T cell receptor beta chains reported below all come from one sample, sequenced in a study of response to subunit inactivated influenza vaccine. One entry per CDR3 protein, called by TCRdb with MiXCR from the RT-PCR reads. Here the sample spans 500,000 or so distinct CDR3 sequences, 16% being singletons. Sample: CD4+ T cells sorted from PBMCs, taken around 25 months after vaccination. These receptors originate from a man between 50 and 69 years old who received an inactivated influenza vaccine.

This chain links TRBV20-1 with TRBJ2-7; D is unclear. CDR1 is DFQATT and CDR2 is SNEGSKA in the germline V gene (reference sequence). The CDR3 is 14 amino acids. V was shortened by 0 bases and J by 6 bases, with 15 bases between the two germline ends. The CDR3: CSARDLGGTSEQYF. The CDR3, as DNA: TGCAGTGCTAGAGATTTGGGCGGTACTTCCGAGCAGTACTTC.

The chain is built from TRBV9 and TRBJ1-1, with D perhaps matching TRBD1 (5 bases). The CDR3 has 14 amino acids. Germline-derived CDR1 and CDR2 are SGDLS and YYNGEE. V was shortened by 0 bases and J by 5 bases, with 11 bases between the two germline ends. CDR3 DNA: TGTGCCAGCAGCGTAGGGCAGGGAGGAACTGAAGCTTTCTTT. Translating gives CASSVGQGGTEAFF.

This clonotype was seen a few times. The rearrangement uses TRBV20-1 and TRBJ2-3; 10 bases align to TRBD2. V shed 6 bases and J 4 bases; nucleotides not matched to a gene: 10. CDR1 DFQATT and CDR2 SNEGSKA come from the germline V gene (reference sequence). The CDR3 has 15 amino acids. The CDR3 sequence: CSARLGLAIADTQYF. DNA of the CDR3: TGCAGTGCCCGACTGGGACTAGCGATCGCAGATACGCAGTATTTT.

V is TRBV29-1 and J is TRBJ2-6; no clear D. Looked up from germline, CDR1 is SQVTM and CDR2 is ANQGSEA. The V gene lost 6 bases and the J gene lost 0 bases, with 9 bases spanning the gap. This CDR3 has 14 residues. The CDR3 is CSVTDASGANVLTF. DNA of the CDR3: TGCAGCGTAACCGACGCCTCTGGGGCCAACGTCCTGACTTTC. The full variable domain, with the rest looked up from reference TRBV29-1 and TRBJ2-6, is SAVISQKPSRDICQRGTSLTIQCQVDSQVTMMFWYRQQPGQSLTLIATANQGSEATYESGFVIDKFPISRPNLTFSTLTVSNMSPEDSSIYLCSVTDASGANVLTFGAGSRLTVL.

The table lists this clonotype with a few counts. The genes are TRBV15 and TRBJ2-7; D is perhaps TRBD2 (6 bases). Germline-derived CDR1 and CDR2 are LNHNV and YYDKDF (reference sequence). The CDR3 length is 17 residues. Trimming shortened V by 3 bases and J by 1 base, and 19 bases separated the two germline ends. The DNA for the CDR3 is TGTGCCACCAGCAGGAGTGCGGGACTGTCCTTTTCCTACGAGCAGTACTTC. This sequence encodes CATSRSAGLSFSYEQYF. Combining the CDR3 with reference TRBV15 and TRBJ2-7 gives the whole variable domain DAMVIQNPRYQVTQFGKPVTLSCSQTLNHNVMYWYQQKSSQAPKLLFHYYDKDFNNEADTPDNFQSRRPNTSFCFLDIRSPGLGDTAMYLCATSRSAGLSFSYEQYFGPGTRLTVT.

A few counts support this clonotype. The CDR3 DNA reads TGCGCCAGCAGCCAATTTGGGCAGGGATACTACGAGCAGTACTTC. Protein product: CASSQFGQGYYEQYF. The chain joins TRBV4-3 to TRBJ2-7, with D perhaps TRBD1 (5 bases). Looked up from germline, CDR1 is LGHNA and CDR2 is YSLEER. The CDR3 is 15 amino acids. The V end was cut by 2 bases, the J end by 3 bases, with 14 bases between.

This clonotype appeared many times. Germline and junction disagree at one end, which may indicate a read error. The J gene is TRBJ2-7, the V gene TRBV4-2; 8 bases agree with TRBD1. CDR3 length equals 14 residues. Germline V gene data show CDR1 as LGHNA and CDR2 as YNFKEQ. The CDR3 spells CASSPGQGTYEQYF. CDR3 coding DNA: TGCGCCAGCAGCCCCGGACAGGGAACCTACGAGCAGTACTTC.

The chain couples TRBV6-5 to TRBJ1-4, with D possibly TRBD1 on 6 matching bases. V was cut by 1 base and J by 8 bases, with 14 bases left in between. This CDR3 region has 15 residues. Germline V lookup: CDR1 MNHEY, CDR2 SVGAGI. The CDR3 DNA reads TGTGCCAGCAGTTACTTTGGGGGGCTCGGCGAAAAACTGTTTTTT. Amino acids: CASSYFGGLGEKLFF.

This clonotype was picked up a small number of times. The J gene is TRBJ1-2, the V gene TRBV7-8; D unclear. Trimming shortened V by 2 bases and J by 0 bases, and 10 bases separated the two germline ends. CDR3 length: 15 residues. Per the germline V gene, CDR1 is SGHVS and CDR2 is FQNEAQ. The CDR3 nucleotides read TGTGCCAGCAGCTTAAGTACACAAGCTAACTATGGCTACACCTTC. Its translation is CASSLSTQANYGYTF. The full variable domain, its missing parts supplied by reference TRBV7-8 and TRBJ1-2, is GAGVSQSPRYKVAKRGQDVALRCDPISGHVSLFWYQQALGQGPEFLTYFQNEAQLDKSGLPSDRFFAERPEGSVSTLKIQRTQQEDSAVYLCASSLSTQANYGYTFGSGTRLTVV.

This clonotype occurred a few times. CDR3 bases: TGTGCCAGCAGTTACTACCCGAGCGATGAGCAGTTCTTC. Translating it yields CASSYYPSDEQFF. The V and J genes are TRBV6-5 and TRBJ2-1; D is unclear. The ends were cut back, 1 base at V and 8 bases at J, with 9 bases in the middle. The germline CDR1 and CDR2 sequences are MNHEY and SVGAGI. The CDR3 runs to 13 residues.

This clonotype was detected a few times. The CDR3 is CASSQFDSNTEAFF. The CDR3 region has the DNA TGTGCCAGCAGCCAATTCGACAGCAACACTGAAGCTTTCTTT. The chain employs TRBV4-2 and TRBJ1-1, with a weak D call TRBD1 (5 bases). V lost 2 bases to trimming and J lost 2 bases, with 9 bases between them. CDR1 and CDR2 (germline): LGHNA, YNFKEQ. The CDR3 spans 14 residues.

By share, this clonotype counts as medium-sized (0.01 to 0.1%). The chain links TRBV5-6 to TRBJ2-2, with a tentative D call TRBD2 (6 bases). The length of the CDR3 is 18 residues. Trimming pared 4 bases from V and 0 bases from J, leaving 19 bases between. CDR1 SGHDT and CDR2 YYEEEE come from the germline V gene. The CDR3 bases are TGTGCCAGCAGCGCGGAGGGGAGACGTAGGGCGAACACCGGGGAGCTGTTTTTT. Translating gives CASSAEGRRRANTGELFF.

The V call is TRBV5-5, the J call TRBJ2-6, with 11 bases aligning to TRBD1. CDR1 and CDR2 from the germline V gene are SGHKS and YYEKEE (reference sequence). The CDR3 covers 16 residues. With V trimmed by 3 bases and J by 2 bases, 1 base remained unmatched. The CDR3: CASSSDRGPGANVLTF. The CDR3 nucleotides read TGTGCCAGCAGCTCGGACAGGGGGCCTGGGGCCAACGTCCTGACTTTC.

This clonotype was counted ten times or more. The genes are TRBV7-9 and TRBJ1-6; 10 bases align to TRBD1. CDR1 SEHNR and CDR2 FQNEAQ come from the germline V gene (reference sequence). The CDR3 has 13 amino acids. V lost 8 bases, J lost 7 bases, and 2 bases stayed unmatched. The CDR3 sequence is CASGGQGNSPLHF. The DNA for the CDR3 is TGTGCCAGCGGGGGACAGGGGAATTCACCCCTCCACTTT.

The chain uses TRBV7-6 and TRBJ2-3; no clear D. Per germline, CDR1 SGHVS and CDR2 FNYEAQ. The length of the CDR3 is 16 residues. V lost 0 bases and J lost 0, with 10 bases in between. The CDR3 DNA sequence: TGTGCCAGCAGCTTAGCGCCAGGCGGAAGCACAGATACGCAGTATTTT. Translating it yields CASSLAPGGSTDTQYF.

This chain links TRBV3-1 with TRBJ2-1; D may be TRBD1 (6 bases). Between the trimmed V and J ends, which lost 4 bases and 1 base, there was a span of 14 bases. The CDR3 contains 16 residues. Per the germline V gene, CDR1 is LGHDT and CDR2 is YNNKEL (reference sequence). The CDR3: CASSPLTGRSYNEQFF. In DNA, the CDR3 is TGTGCCAGCAGCCCACTAACAGGGCGGTCCTACAATGAGCAGTTCTTC.

This clonotype was seen a few times. The rearrangement links TRBV14 to TRBJ1-1, with D hard to call. CDR3 length: 13 residues. Germline CDR1 reads SGHDN; CDR2 reads FVKESK. The V end lost 4 bases, the J end lost 5 bases, and 11 bases lay between the germline ends. The CDR3 region has the DNA TGTGCCAGCAGCCGGAATCTTGGGACTGAAGCTTTCTTT. Residues: CASSRNLGTEAFF.

In this sample, this clonotype turned up many times. The junction does not match germline at one end; this may be a read error. The chain carries TRBV11-2 and TRBJ2-7; TRBD2 agrees at 7 bases. The CDR3 is 15 residues long. Germline CDR1 reads SGHAT; CDR2 reads FQNNGV. The CDR3 here is CASSLVRGSSYEQYF. CDR3 sequence (DNA): TGCGCCAGCAGCTTGGTGCGCGGGAGCTCCTACGAGCAGTACTTC.